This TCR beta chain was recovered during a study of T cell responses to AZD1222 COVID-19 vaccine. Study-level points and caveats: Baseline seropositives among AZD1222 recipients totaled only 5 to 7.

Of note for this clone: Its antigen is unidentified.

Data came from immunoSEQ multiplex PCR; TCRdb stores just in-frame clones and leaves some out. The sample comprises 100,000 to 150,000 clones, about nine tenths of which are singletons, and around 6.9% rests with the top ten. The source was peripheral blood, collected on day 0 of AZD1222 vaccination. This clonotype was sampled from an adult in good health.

This chain's CDR3 is CASSLRGGRETQYF. For the CDR3, the DNA is TGTGCCAGCAGCTTGAGAGGGGGTCGGGAGACCCAGTACTTC. The gene calls are TRBV5-4 and TRBJ2-5; weak D call: TRBD1 (6 bases). Between the trimmed V and J ends, which lost 1 base and 5 bases, there was a span of 12 bases. Germline assignment: CDR1 SGHNT and CDR2 YYREEE (reference sequence). CDR3 length: 14 residues.